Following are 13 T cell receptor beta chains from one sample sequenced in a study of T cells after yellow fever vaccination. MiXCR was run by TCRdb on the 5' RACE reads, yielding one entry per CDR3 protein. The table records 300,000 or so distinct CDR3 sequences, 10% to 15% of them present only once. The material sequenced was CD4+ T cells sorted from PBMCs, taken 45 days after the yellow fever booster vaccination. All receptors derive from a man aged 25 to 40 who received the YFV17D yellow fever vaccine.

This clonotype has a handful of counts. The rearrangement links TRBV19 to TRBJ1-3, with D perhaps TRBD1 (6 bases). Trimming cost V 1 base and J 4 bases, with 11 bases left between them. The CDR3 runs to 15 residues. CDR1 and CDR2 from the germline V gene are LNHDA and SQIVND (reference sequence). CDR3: CASSIGGTTGNTIYF. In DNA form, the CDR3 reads TGTGCCAGTAGTATAGGAGGGACAACCGGAAACACCATATATTTT.

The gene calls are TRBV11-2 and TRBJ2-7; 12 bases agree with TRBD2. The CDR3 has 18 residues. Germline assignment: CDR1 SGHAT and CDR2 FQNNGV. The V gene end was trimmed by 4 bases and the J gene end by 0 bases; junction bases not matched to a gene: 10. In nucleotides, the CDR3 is TGTGCCAGCAGCTCCCGCGAGGCTAGCGGGAGGGCCTCCTACGAGCAGTACTTC. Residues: CASSSREASGRASYEQYF.

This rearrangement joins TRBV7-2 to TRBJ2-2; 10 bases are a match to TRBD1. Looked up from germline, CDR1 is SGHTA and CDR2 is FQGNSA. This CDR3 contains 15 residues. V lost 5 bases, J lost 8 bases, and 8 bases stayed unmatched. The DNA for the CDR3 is TGTGCCAGCAGCCCGCGGACAGGGGGGATTGGGGAGCTGTTTTTT. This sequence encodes CASSPRTGGIGELFF.

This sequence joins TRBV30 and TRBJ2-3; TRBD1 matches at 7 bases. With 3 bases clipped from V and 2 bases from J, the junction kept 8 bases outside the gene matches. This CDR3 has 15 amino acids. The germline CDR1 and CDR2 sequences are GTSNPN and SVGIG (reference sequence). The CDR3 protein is CAWSIGQAYTDTQYF. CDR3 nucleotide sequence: TGTGCCTGGAGCATTGGACAGGCATACACAGATACGCAGTATTTT.

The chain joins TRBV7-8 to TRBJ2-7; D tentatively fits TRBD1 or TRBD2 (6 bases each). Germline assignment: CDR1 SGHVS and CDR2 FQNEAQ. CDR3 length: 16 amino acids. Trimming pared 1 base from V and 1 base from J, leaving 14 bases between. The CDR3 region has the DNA TGTGCCAGCAGCTTAGATAGGGGGGCTAGTTCCTACGAGCAGTACTTC. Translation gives CASSLDRGASSYEQYF.

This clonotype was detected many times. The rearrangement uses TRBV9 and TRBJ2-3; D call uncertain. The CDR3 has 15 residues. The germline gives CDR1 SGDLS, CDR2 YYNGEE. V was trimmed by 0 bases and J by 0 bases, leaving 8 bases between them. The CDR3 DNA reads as TGTGCCAGCAGCGTAGGCCCCGGCAGCACAGATACGCAGTATTTT. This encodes CASSVGPGSTDTQYF.

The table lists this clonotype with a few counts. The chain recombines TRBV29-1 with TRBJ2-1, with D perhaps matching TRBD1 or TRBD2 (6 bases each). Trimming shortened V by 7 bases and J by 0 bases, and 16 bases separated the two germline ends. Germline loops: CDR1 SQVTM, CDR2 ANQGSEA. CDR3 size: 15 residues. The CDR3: CSGIGGISSYNEQFF. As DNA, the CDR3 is TGCAGCGGTATAGGGGGGATAAGCTCCTACAATGAGCAGTTCTTC.

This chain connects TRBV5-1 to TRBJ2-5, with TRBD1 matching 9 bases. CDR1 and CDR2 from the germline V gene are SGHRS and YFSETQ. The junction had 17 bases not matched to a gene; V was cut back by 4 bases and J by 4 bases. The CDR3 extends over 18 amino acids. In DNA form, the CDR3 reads TGCGCCAGCAGCCTACGAAGGGACAGGGTCGGGTCGTCAGAGACCCAGTACTTC. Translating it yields CASSLRRDRVGSSETQYF. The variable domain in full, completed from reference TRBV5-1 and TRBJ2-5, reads KAGVTQTPRYLIKTRGQQVTLSCSPISGHRSVSWYQQTPGQGLQFLFEYFSETQRNKGNFPGRFSGRQFSNSRSEMNVSTLELGDSALYLCASSLRRDRVGSSETQYFGPGTRLLVL.

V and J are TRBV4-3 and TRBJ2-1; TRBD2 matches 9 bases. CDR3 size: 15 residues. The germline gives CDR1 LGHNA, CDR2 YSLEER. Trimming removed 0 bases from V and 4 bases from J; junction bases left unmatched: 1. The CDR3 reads CASSQDLAGYNEQFF. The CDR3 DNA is TGCGCCAGCAGCCAAGATCTAGCGGGGTACAATGAGCAGTTCTTC.

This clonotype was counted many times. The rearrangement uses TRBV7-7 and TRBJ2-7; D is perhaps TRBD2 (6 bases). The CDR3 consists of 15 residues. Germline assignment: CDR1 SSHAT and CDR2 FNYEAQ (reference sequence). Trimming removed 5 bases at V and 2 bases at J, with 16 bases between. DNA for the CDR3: TGTGCCAGCAGCCCTCTTACGGGAGCTGCCTACGAGCAGTACTTC. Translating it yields CASSPLTGAAYEQYF.

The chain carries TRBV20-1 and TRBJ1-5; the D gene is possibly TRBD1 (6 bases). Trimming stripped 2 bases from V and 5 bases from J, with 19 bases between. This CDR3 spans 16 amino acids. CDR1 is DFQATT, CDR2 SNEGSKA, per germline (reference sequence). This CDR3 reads CSARRGGGAGDQPQHF. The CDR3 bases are TGCAGTGCTAGAAGGGGCGGGGGGGCTGGTGATCAGCCCCAGCATTTT.

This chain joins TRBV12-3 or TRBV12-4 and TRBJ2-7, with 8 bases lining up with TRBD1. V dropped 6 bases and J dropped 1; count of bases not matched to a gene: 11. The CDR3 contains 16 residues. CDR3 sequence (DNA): TGTGCCAGCAGCTGGACAGGGTCCATCAATTCCTACGAGCAGTACTTC. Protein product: CASSWTGSINSYEQYF.

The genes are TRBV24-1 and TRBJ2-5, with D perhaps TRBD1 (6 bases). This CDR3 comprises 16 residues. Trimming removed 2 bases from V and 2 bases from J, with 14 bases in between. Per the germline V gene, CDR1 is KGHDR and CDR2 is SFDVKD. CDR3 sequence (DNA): TGTGCCACCAGTGATTCGGCAGGACAGTTACAAGAGACCCAGTACTTC. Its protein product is CATSDSAGQLQETQYF.